The entry below gives a single T cell receptor beta chain sequence along with its context. Its specificity is not known. This sample also contains other DNA sequences that code for the same CDR3. PCR amplification relied on 60 Vbeta primers (plus 13 Jbeta primers). Measured with immunoSEQ multiplex PCR; TCRdb has only the in-frame clones, and not every one. The profile shows under 200,000 clones, roughly 85% of them singletons. When sampled, the donors appeared nominally healthy, though they likely had unrecorded immune exposures. This sample is drawn from a study of cytomegalovirus exposure and HLA in healthy donors. Whole-study results and caveats: Reports indicate that TCR beta sequences accurately predicted the HLA-A and HLA-B alleles of most subjects. In a later analysis, a missense DCLRE1C variant was linked to TCR beta V- and J-gene trimming. In a later analysis, compared with equally common non-associated chains, HLA-associated beta chains were more expanded.

Specimen: PBMCs. This TCR derives from a woman aged 50 to 65 in good health and CMV-seronegative.

The CDR3 DNA is TGCGCCAGCAGCCCGGGACAGAGCACAGATACGCAGTATTTT. Translating gives CASSPGQSTDTQYF. The chain carries TRBV5-1 and TRBJ2-3; 7 nucleotides align to TRBD1. Looked up from germline, CDR1 is SGHRS and CDR2 is YFSETQ. The CDR3 covers 14 residues. The V and J ends lost 4 bases and 0 bases, in that order; junction bases with no gene match: 2.